Below, 18 T cell receptor beta chains from the same sample are listed, as sequenced in a study of blood T cell repertoires in COVID-19. The data were produced by immunoSEQ multiplex PCR, yet TCRdb's version contains in-frame clones alone and is incomplete. In the table there are more than 250,000 clones, approximately 88% of which are singletons. What was sequenced was peripheral blood. All receptors come from a human donor in a cohort sampled during active COVID-19.

V and J are TRBV15 and TRBJ1-2; 8 bases map to TRBD1. Germline CDR1 reads LNHNV; CDR2 reads YYDKDF (reference sequence). The CDR3 contains 15 residues. Germline trimming cut 1 base from V and 7 bases from J; bases unmatched to any gene: 8. The CDR3 spells CATSRGQGPSGGYTF. DNA for the CDR3: TGTGCCACCAGCAGAGGACAGGGGCCTTCGGGTGGCTACACCTTC.

The chain carries TRBV20-1 and TRBJ2-3; the D is unclear. The V end lost 3 bases, the J end lost 4 bases, and 14 bases lay between the germline ends. Germline loops: CDR1 DFQATT, CDR2 SNEGSKA (reference sequence). The CDR3 runs 14 residues. The CDR3 is CSASPPSRADTQYF. The DNA of the CDR3 is TGCAGTGCTAGTCCCCCGAGTCGGGCAGATACGCAGTATTTT.

This chain's CDR3 is CASSVAPGVFGDTEAFF. The CDR3 region has the DNA TGTGCCAGCAGCGTAGCCCCAGGGGTATTTGGCGACACTGAAGCTTTCTTT. The chain carries TRBV9 and TRBJ1-1; a possible D gene is TRBD1 (6 bases). This CDR3 is 17 amino acids long. The germline V gene has CDR1 SGDLS and CDR2 YYNGEE. Trimming took 0 bases from V and 3 from J, leaving 18 bases between them.

The CDR3 bases are TGCGCCAGCAGCCCGAGCGGGGGGGTCTTGACCGGGGAGCTGTTTTTT. This translates into CASSPSGGVLTGELFF. The chain links TRBV5-1 to TRBJ2-2; 10 positions agree with TRBD2. Trimming removed 4 bases from V and 5 bases from J; junction bases left unmatched: 8. Germline V CDR1 and CDR2: SGHRS, YFSETQ. The CDR3 runs to 16 residues.

The chain employs TRBV6-5 and TRBJ1-5, with D perhaps TRBD1 (6 bases). Per the germline V gene, CDR1 is MNHEY and CDR2 is SVGAGI. V was clipped by 7 bases and J by 3 bases, with 13 bases between them. The CDR3 runs 14 residues. The CDR3 sequence is CASKSTGNNQPQHF. In DNA, the CDR3 is TGTGCCAGCAAATCTACAGGGAACAATCAGCCCCAGCATTTT.

The CDR3 protein is CASSGTDRGMYEQYF. The CDR3 bases are TGTGCCAGCAGTGGGACCGACAGGGGGATGTACGAGCAGTACTTC. V and J are TRBV2 and TRBJ2-7; 9 positions match TRBD1. The CDR3 is made up of 15 amino acids. The germline V gene encodes CDR1 SNHLY and CDR2 FYNNEI. V gave up 4 bases and J gave up 4 bases; unmatched junction bases: 8.

This clone appeared a few times. The V and J genes are TRBV10-1 and TRBJ1-5; D might be TRBD1 (5 bases). Trimming removed 7 bases from V and 2 bases from J, with 15 bases in between. The CDR3 consists of 15 residues. Germline V lookup: CDR1 WNHNN, CDR2 SYGVQD (reference sequence). Here the CDR3 reads CASIRGRKGNQPQHF. CDR3 DNA: TGCGCCAGCATAAGGGGTCGGAAAGGCAATCAGCCCCAGCATTTT.

This chain joins TRBV7-3 and TRBJ2-2, with D perhaps TRBD1 (6 bases). V was shortened by 5 bases and J by 2 bases, with 18 bases between the two germline ends. The CDR3 contains 17 residues. Looked up from germline, CDR1 is SGHTA and CDR2 is FQGTGA. The CDR3 DNA follows: TGTGCCAGCAGCCTAAGAGGGGGAGTTGGTAACACCGGGGAGCTGTTTTTT. Its protein is CASSLRGGVGNTGELFF.

The chain combines TRBV28 with TRBJ1-6, with 8 bases identical to TRBD1. The CDR3 consists of 12 residues. V shed 6 bases and J 10 bases; nucleotides not matched to a gene: 2. In germline, CDR1 is MDHEN, CDR2 SYDVKM. This chain's CDR3 is CASRQGDSPLHF. The CDR3 region has the DNA TGTGCCAGCAGACAGGGGGACTCACCCCTCCACTTT.

This clone was observed a few times. J is TRBJ1-1 and V is TRBV5-1; 7 bases map to TRBD1. The CDR3 has 14 residues. The germline V gene encodes CDR1 SGHRS and CDR2 YFSETQ. With V trimmed by 0 bases and J by 1 base, 0 bases remained unmatched. CDR3: CASSLGTGNTEAFF. CDR3 nucleotide sequence: TGCGCCAGCAGCTTGGGGACAGGGAACACTGAAGCTTTCTTT.

This chain uses TRBV18 with TRBJ1-1; no clear D gene. Germline CDR1 KGHSH, CDR2 LQKENI. V was clipped by 4 bases and J by 5 bases, with 8 bases between them. CDR3 size: 12 residues. CDR3 DNA sequence: TGTGCCAGCTCACTCGTTGTGACTGAAGCTTTCTTT. Translated, it gives CASSLVVTEAFF.

The chain recombines TRBV7-9 with TRBJ1-2; D may be TRBD1 (5 bases). The CDR3 totals 14 residues. The ends were cut back, 4 bases at V and 6 bases at J, with 15 bases in the middle. Germline V CDR1 and CDR2: SEHNR, FQNEAQ (reference sequence). The CDR3 loop reads CASSWSVGRDGYTF. CDR3 coding DNA: TGTGCCAGCAGCTGGTCTGTGGGGCGCGATGGCTACACCTTC.

The gene calls are TRBV13 and TRBJ1-1; 8 bases agree with TRBD1. This CDR3 has 15 residues. The germline gives CDR1 PRHDT, CDR2 FYEKMQ (reference sequence). With 4 bases clipped from V and 1 base from J, the junction kept 5 bases outside the gene matches. The CDR3 nucleotides are TGTGCCAGCAGCTCCCGGACAGGGTGGAACACTGAAGCTTTCTTT. Protein sequence: CASSSRTGWNTEAFF.

This clone has a handful of counts. The chain links TRBV7-9 to TRBJ1-4; 8 bases map to TRBD1. There are 15 residues in the CDR3. Germline-derived CDR1 and CDR2 are SEHNR and FQNEAQ (reference sequence). The V segment lost 4 bases and the J segment 6 bases; nucleotides outside the gene matches: 7. The CDR3 is CASSWRTGRYEKLFF. In DNA form, the CDR3 reads TGTGCCAGCAGCTGGAGGACAGGGAGATATGAAAAACTGTTTTTT.

CDR3 residues: CASSPREDYGYTF. The CDR3 nucleotides are TGTGCCAGCAGCCCGAGAGAGGACTATGGCTACACCTTC. The chain links TRBV7-6 to TRBJ1-2; no clear D. This CDR3 has 13 residues. The V end was cut by 5 bases, the J end by 3 bases, with 10 bases between. The V gene's germline CDR1 is SGHVS and CDR2 FNYEAQ.

This chain joins TRBV5-1 and TRBJ1-1; D is unclear. V lost 4 bases, J lost 4 bases, and 8 bases lay in between. The CDR3 loop spans 12 amino acids. Germline V gene sequence: CDR1 SGHRS, CDR2 YFSETQ. The DNA for the CDR3 is TGCGCCAGCAGCAAGGGAGTCACTGAAGCTTTCTTT. Protein: CASSKGVTEAFF.

The table lists this clone with a few counts. V and J are TRBV19 and TRBJ2-1; 9 bases fit TRBD1. Germline loops: CDR1 LNHDA, CDR2 SQIVND (reference sequence). Trimming removed 4 bases from V and 8 bases from J; junction bases left unmatched: 9. CDR3 size: 15 residues. CDR3 DNA sequence: TGTGCCAGTAGTACCATTGACAGGGGGAGCGATGAGCAGTTCTTC. Translation: CASSTIDRGSDEQFF.

This clone was seen ten or more times. V gene TRBV27 combines with J gene TRBJ2-7; 7 bases match TRBD2. CDR1 is MNHEY, CDR2 SMNVEV, per germline (reference sequence). This CDR3 is built from 16 residues. J lost 0 bases, V lost 1 base, and 6 bases had no gene match. The CDR3 region is CASSLLGGRGSYEQYF. DNA for the CDR3: TGTGCCAGCAGTTTATTGGGCGGGAGAGGCTCCTACGAGCAGTACTTC.